The 2 T cell receptor beta chains below all came from one sample that was sequenced in a study of memory B cells and T cells in multiple sclerosis. These receptors' antigens are unknown. Separate sequencing covered autoproliferating (CFSE-dim) and non-proliferating (CFSE-high) T cells from stimulus-free culture. Replicate wells were pooled after about seven days of stimulus-free culture of 45 million to 50 million CFSE-labeled PBMCs. Assay used: immunoSEQ multiplex PCR; TCRdb lists only in-frame clones, some missing. The data show some 48,000 clones, over 75% seen once. Sequencing was done on a sample of PBMCs from blood kept in culture. These receptors all come from a human donor with multiple sclerosis.

The chain combines TRBV5-6 with TRBJ1-6, with unresolved D. Germline values: CDR1 SGHDT, CDR2 YYEEEE. The V and J ends lost 4 bases and 8 bases respectively, with 10 bases between them. This CDR3 comprises 13 residues. The CDR3 nucleotides are TGTGCCAGCAGCCACAATGTGGATTCACCCCTCCACTTT. As protein: CASSHNVDSPLHF.

The chain uses TRBV11-2 and TRBJ1-4; D is perhaps TRBD1 (5 bases). The germline gives CDR1 SGHAT, CDR2 FQNNGV. V lost 0 bases and J 7 bases, leaving 15 bases between the germline ends. CDR3 length equals 16 residues. The DNA for the CDR3 is TGTGCCAGCAGCTTAGATGGAGTAGGGGATGTTGAAAAACTGTTTTTT. Protein product: CASSLDGVGDVEKLFF.